These T cell receptor beta chains were read from a single sample in a study of blood T cells in healthy people across ages. TCRdb itself ran the 5' RACE reads through MiXCR, one entry per CDR3 protein. The data show about 1.4 million distinct CDR3 sequences, with around 55% seen just once and 6.5% to 8% held by the top ten. Specimen: blood. The receptor source for this set is a man aged 18 to 30 in good health. The CDR3 runs from the conserved cysteine through the conserved F or W. Fields, in order: D gene, J gene, V gene, CDR3 protein. A D gene is named only where the DNA matches it firmly.

>-|TRBJ2-7|TRBV4-1
CASSQVVGHEQYF
>-|TRBJ2-1|TRBV10-3
CAIRWDKAYNEQFF
>-|TRBJ2-6|TRBV7-9
CASSSLPWTRKSSGANVLTF
>-|TRBJ1-1|TRBV5-1
CASSLSGYTEAFF
>-|TRBJ1-1|TRBV6-5
CASSSSSGVTEAFF
>-|TRBJ1-1|TRBV4-1
CASSQNTGFTEAFF
>-|TRBJ2-3|TRBV25-1
CASSESQGLTDTQYF
>-|TRBJ2-5|TRBV14
CASSRSVLETQYF
>TRBD1|-|TRBV28
CTSSLPTGETTYEQYF
>-|TRBJ1-5|TRBV2
CASRGQIHNQPQHF
>-|TRBJ2-7|TRBV4-1
CASSQDQLGASLYEQYF
>TRBD2|TRBJ2-1|TRBV2
CASSKAGLAYNEQFF
>-|TRBJ2-1|TRBV4-1
CASSFPSRGAGEQFF
>-|TRBJ2-3|TRBV4-3
CASSQDQTPTAGDTQYF
>-|TRBJ2-5|TRBV12-3/TRBV12-4
CASSLGQREYF
>TRBD1|TRBJ2-5|TRBV2
CASRKGQGIREQYF
>TRBD2|TRBJ2-3|TRBV20-1
CSTTGLAGDTFTDTQYF
>-|TRBJ2-1|TRBV4-1
CASSQVDNNEQFF
>-|TRBJ1-1|TRBV4-1
CASSQVKGTEAFF
>-|TRBJ1-2|TRBV7-9
CASSPRDGALGYTF
>TRBD1|TRBJ2-7|TRBV7-9
CASSLVLGRGLPYEQYF
>TRBD2|TRBJ2-3|TRBV5-1
CASSLELAGARDTQYF
>-|TRBJ2-1|TRBV5-1
CASSLGRGNEQFF
>TRBD2|TRBJ2-1|TRBV6-5
CASSYRSGGPTYNEQFF
>TRBD2|TRBJ2-2|TRBV2
CASRLLRTSGDGNTGELFF
>-|TRBJ1-1|TRBV20-1
CSARPGQNTEAFF
>TRBD1|TRBJ1-1|TRBV27
CVSRRGVESTEAFF
>-|TRBJ1-4|TRBV2
CASTGFSREKLFF
>TRBD1|TRBJ2-1|TRBV7-7
CASSRDRVSYNEQFF
>TRBD1|TRBJ2-5|TRBV2
CARQQDRAEEQYF
>-|TRBJ2-5|TRBV20-1
CSARPSLALQETQYF
>-|TRBJ1-2|TRBV6-6
CASSYSGGRDGYTF
>-|TRBJ2-4|TRBV14
CASSQGRNAKNIQYF
>TRBD1|TRBJ1-4|TRBV29-1
CSVAGGTTNEKLFF
>TRBD1|TRBJ2-2|TRBV6-2/TRBV6-3
CASGTGGLGELFF
>TRBD2|TRBJ2-1|TRBV4-2
CASSRLAGSSYNEQFF
>-|TRBJ2-7|TRBV7-7
CASSLAQGFGNEQYF
>-|-|TRBV6-2/TRBV6-3
CASSYLGPLSEQYF
>-|TRBJ1-2|TRBV5-4
CATTYARRGYTF
>TRBD2|TRBJ2-1|TRBV20-1
CSARKTSGSGREQFF
>-|TRBJ2-2|TRBV12-3/TRBV12-4
CASTSSPQNTGELFF
>-|TRBJ1-2|TRBV29-1
CSVEWGINGYTF
>TRBD2|TRBJ2-1|TRBV19
CASSIDGGAYNEQFF
>TRBD2|TRBJ2-5|TRBV4-1
CASSHAGTTIETQYF